These 19 T cell receptor beta chains were all obtained from the same sample, sequenced in a study of human T cells and chemical hapten exposure. Documented time point: patch test 1, 2 weeks after DPC sensitization. The treatment here: therapeutic diphenylcyclopropenone sensitization with weekly scalp DPC. Each CDR3 protein gets one entry after TCRdb re-called the RACE reads with MiXCR. The data show 80,000 to 100,000 distinct CDR3 sequences, 6% to 9% seen once. Sequenced here: whole blood, sampled in connection with sensitization to the hapten diphenylcyclopropenone (DPC). These receptor sequences come from a woman between 25 and 40 years old with alopecia areata. Some clones in this sample may be carry-over from other donors' samples.

This clonotype appeared once. The V call is TRBV19, the J call TRBJ2-7; TRBD1 is a possible D gene (5 bases). Trimming took off 10 bases at V and 4 bases at J, with 20 bases between the two ends. The CDR3 is 14 amino acids. Germline-derived CDR1 and CDR2 are LNHDA and SQIVND (reference sequence). CDR3 bases: TGTGCCACCTCCCCGGACACCTACGTTTACGAGCAGTACTTC. This translates into CATSPDTYVYEQYF.

This chain joins TRBV12-3 or TRBV12-4 and TRBJ1-6, with D hard to call. The CDR3 has 14 amino acids. V was clipped by 5 bases and J by 6 bases, with 11 bases between them. The CDR3 spells CASSLDLVNSPLHF. The CDR3 region has the DNA TGTGCCAGCAGTCTTGACCTAGTTAATTCACCCCTCCACTTT.

This clonotype was detected a few times. The gene calls are TRBV12-3 or TRBV12-4 and TRBJ1-3, with no clear D. The CDR3 totals 13 residues. Trimming removed 6 bases at V and 2 bases at J, with 8 bases between. CDR3 sequence reads: CASRGKTGNTIYF. The CDR3 DNA follows: TGTGCCAGCAGGGGGAAAACTGGAAACACCATATATTTT.

The chain links TRBV7-2 to TRBJ2-5; 16 bases are a match to TRBD2. This CDR3 spans 16 amino acids. V was clipped by 4 bases and J by 5 bases; unmatched bases: 4. CDR1 SGHTA and CDR2 FQGNSA come from the germline V gene. The CDR3 region is CASSSGTSGGGETQYF. In nucleotides, the CDR3 is TGTGCCAGCAGCTCCGGGACTAGCGGGGGGGGGGAGACCCAGTACTTC.

This chain uses TRBV29-1 with TRBJ1-1, with a tentative D call TRBD1 (5 bases). Trimming took 6 bases from V and 7 from J, leaving 18 bases between them. The length of the CDR3 is 13 residues. Germline-derived CDR1 and CDR2 are SQVTM and ANQGSEA. The DNA of the CDR3 is TGCAGCGTCGTCGGGGCGGCAGATAATGAAGCTTTCTTT. As protein: CSVVGAADNEAFF.

This clonotype was observed a handful of times. The chain combines TRBV6-6 with TRBJ1-1; TRBD1 matches 7 bases. Per germline, CDR1 MNHNY and CDR2 SVGAGI (reference sequence). CDR3 length: 11 amino acids. Unmatched junction bases numbered 5, after V lost 7 bases and J lost 9 bases. In DNA form, the CDR3 reads TGTGCCAGCAAAGGGGGCTACAAAGCTTTCTTT. Amino acids: CASKGGYKAFF.

CDR3: CASRSLRGAESSYEQYF. CDR3 DNA sequence: TGTGCCAGCAGATCGCTACGGGGGGCAGAATCCTCCTACGAGCAGTACTTC. The chain links TRBV2 to TRBJ2-7; D may be TRBD2 (7 bases). Trimming shortened V by 6 bases and J by 0 bases, and 21 bases separated the two germline ends. The V gene's germline CDR1 is SNHLY and CDR2 FYNNEI. The CDR3 contains 17 residues.

This clonotype was counted at least ten times. The J gene is TRBJ2-1, the V gene TRBV3-1, with D perhaps TRBD1 or TRBD2 (5 bases each). CDR3 length equals 18 residues. V shed 0 bases and J shed 1 base, with 16 bases lying between them. Looked up from germline, CDR1 is LGHDT and CDR2 is YNNKEL (reference sequence). In DNA form, the CDR3 reads TGTGCCAGCAGCCAAGAAGAGAACTTGAGGGGATCCTACAATGAGCAGTTCTTC. Amino acids: CASSQEENLRGSYNEQFF.

This clonotype was seen repeatedly, ten times or more. The V gene is TRBV5-1, the J gene TRBJ2-1; perhaps TRBD1 as D (5 bases). Looked up from germline, CDR1 is SGHRS and CDR2 is YFSETQ. The CDR3 runs to 14 residues. With 4 bases removed from V and 1 base from J, the gap between germline ends came to 9 bases. CDR3 amino acids: CASSNRGSYNEQFF. The CDR3 DNA sequence: TGCGCCAGCAGCAATAGGGGTTCCTACAATGAGCAGTTCTTC.

Many counts were recorded for this clonotype. The J gene is TRBJ2-5, the V gene TRBV7-8; D ambiguous. The CDR3 sequence is 14 residues long. The germline V gene has CDR1 SGHVS and CDR2 FQNEAQ. The V gene lost 2 bases and the J gene lost 7 bases, with 14 bases spanning the gap. In DNA, the CDR3 is TGTGCCAGCAGCTTATCCAGACCCCCGGGGACCCAGTACTTC. Translating gives CASSLSRPPGTQYF.

This clonotype was counted ten times or more. In DNA, the CDR3 is TGTGCCAGCAGCTCCACCTCAGGCGAAAAACTGTTTTTT. It is translated as CASSSTSGEKLFF. This chain uses TRBV7-9 with TRBJ1-4; D remains unclear. V lost 4 bases and J 8 bases, leaving 11 bases between the germline ends. From germline, CDR1 is SEHNR and CDR2 FQNEAQ (reference sequence). The CDR3 consists of 13 residues. Full variable domain (missing parts from reference TRBV7-9 and TRBJ1-4): DTGVSQNPRHKITKRGQNVTFRCDPISEHNRLYWYRQTLGQGPEFLTYFQNEAQLEKSRLLSDRFSAERPKGSFSTLEIQRTEQGDSAMYLCASSSTSGEKLFFGSGTQLSVL.

The chain couples TRBV29-1 to TRBJ1-2; D unresolved. CDR1 is SQVTM, CDR2 ANQGSEA, per germline. Trimming removed 3 bases at V and 4 bases at J, with 15 bases between. The CDR3 loop spans 14 amino acids. CDR3 residues: CSVEAVSGSYGYTF. Written as DNA, the CDR3 is TGCAGCGTTGAGGCGGTTTCTGGGTCCTATGGCTACACCTTC.

The CDR3 region has the DNA TGTGCCTGGAGTGGGGGGAGGTTTCGCGGCTACACCTTC. This encodes CAWSGGRFRGYTF. V is TRBV30 and J is TRBJ1-2; D is perhaps TRBD1 (5 bases). The CDR3 totals 13 residues. V dropped 1 base and J dropped 8 bases, with 14 bases sitting between them. Germline V CDR1 and CDR2: GTSNPN, SVGIG (reference sequence).

The V call is TRBV30, the J call TRBJ1-6, with D unclear. Trimming removed 3 bases at V and 8 bases at J, with 11 bases between. Germline V lookup: CDR1 GTSNPN, CDR2 SVGIG (reference sequence). The CDR3 runs 13 residues. The CDR3 here is CAWSGKSYSPLHF. The DNA of the CDR3 is TGTGCCTGGAGCGGTAAATCGTATTCACCCCTCCACTTT.

Points on this clonotype: A single base separates this from a much larger clone, so it may be a read error. CDR3 sequence (DNA): TGCAGCGTTGAAAGGCCTTTAGGACAGACCATGAACACTGAAGCTTTCTTT. Encoded protein: CSVERPLGQTMNTEAFF. This rearrangement joins TRBV29-1 to TRBJ1-1; maybe TRBD1 (6 bases). Trimming removed 2 bases at V and 0 bases at J, with 19 bases between. Germline-derived CDR1 and CDR2 are SQVTM and ANQGSEA. The CDR3 length is 17 residues.

The genes are TRBV5-1 and TRBJ1-2; TRBD1 matches at 9 bases. Germline trimming cut 3 bases from V and 6 bases from J; bases unmatched to any gene: 9. Germline loops: CDR1 SGHRS, CDR2 YFSETQ. The CDR3 runs to 15 residues. The CDR3 protein is CASSWDVTGGHGYTF. In DNA, the CDR3 is TGCGCCAGCAGCTGGGATGTGACAGGGGGTCATGGCTACACCTTC. Drawing the rest from reference TRBV5-1 and TRBJ1-2, the complete variable domain is KAGVTQTPRYLIKTRGQQVTLSCSPISGHRSVSWYQQTPGQGLQFLFEYFSETQRNKGNFPGRFSGRQFSNSRSEMNVSTLELGDSALYLCASSWDVTGGHGYTFGSGTRLTVV.

This clonotype came up a few times. V usage is TRBV12-3 or TRBV12-4 and J usage is TRBJ1-1; D is undetermined. Trimming took 3 bases from V and 1 from J, leaving 18 bases between them. CDR3 length: 17 amino acids. The CDR3 sequence: CASSFRLTWRGNTEAFF. CDR3 in DNA: TGTGCCAGCAGTTTTAGGCTAACTTGGCGGGGGAACACTGAAGCTTTCTTT.

The rearrangement joins TRBV9 to TRBJ1-5; D remains ambiguous. The CDR3 covers 14 residues. The ends were cut back, 1 base at V and 7 bases at J, with 12 bases in the middle. CDR1 and CDR2 (germline): SGDLS, YYNGEE. The CDR3 loop is CASSVLPSEQPQHF. The CDR3 DNA sequence: TGTGCCAGCAGCGTACTCCCCTCCGAGCAGCCCCAGCATTTT.

The rearrangement joins TRBV18 to TRBJ2-3; 9 nucleotides line up with TRBD2. This CDR3 is 17 amino acids long. The V gene end was trimmed by 6 bases and the J gene end by 4 bases; junction bases not matched to a gene: 14. Germline CDR1 is KGHSH and CDR2 is LQKENI. The CDR3 is CASSDRFGGGASDTQYF. The CDR3 nucleotides read TGTGCCAGCTCCGACCGCTTTGGCGGGGGGGCATCAGATACGCAGTATTTT.